These 31 T cell receptor beta chains originate from one sample sequenced in a study of T cells in localized non-small cell lung cancer. Sequencing was performed with immunoSEQ multiplex PCR; in TCRdb, only in-frame clones are kept and a portion is missing. The sample contains 30,000 to 45,000 clones, roughly 87% of which appear only once. Here the sequenced sample was peripheral blood, taken before any cancer treatment. These receptor sequences come from a woman aged 40-75 years with stage I lung adenocarcinoma.

The DNA of the CDR3 is TGCGCCAGCAGCCAAAGCCTCGACAATACGGAGACCCAGTACTTC. Residues: CASSQSLDNTETQYF. The rearrangement joins TRBV4-3 to TRBJ2-5; D not resolved. The V end lost 2 bases, the J end lost 5 bases, and 15 bases lay between the germline ends. Germline values: CDR1 LGHNA, CDR2 YSLEER. This CDR3 region has 15 residues.

V gene TRBV6-5 combines with J gene TRBJ1-1; 9 nucleotides match TRBD1. V shed 5 bases, J shed 11 bases, and the junction held 12 bases outside the gene matches. CDR3 size: 14 residues. Germline-derived CDR1 and CDR2 are MNHEY and SVGAGI. In nucleotides, the CDR3 is TGTGCCAGCAGTGAACAGGGGGCTAGGAGGACGGCTTTCTTT. It is translated as CASSEQGARRTAFF.

This clone was found once. This sequence joins TRBV5-1 and TRBJ1-2; perhaps TRBD1 as D (5 bases). Per germline, CDR1 SGHRS and CDR2 YFSETQ. The length of the CDR3 is 13 residues. The germline V and J ends were trimmed by 5 bases and 7 bases, with 15 bases remaining between them. CDR3 in DNA: TGCGCCAGCAGTTCGGACGGGGGGAGTGGCTACACCTTC. Encoded protein: CASSSDGGSGYTF.

This clone appeared a single time. The chain has TRBV5-1 and TRBJ1-6, with 8 bases identical to TRBD1. CDR3 length: 15 amino acids. With 0 bases clipped from V and 7 bases from J, the junction kept 3 bases outside the gene matches. Germline assignment: CDR1 SGHRS and CDR2 YFSETQ. The CDR3 sequence: CASSLGTGPNSPLHF. CDR3 nucleotide sequence: TGCGCCAGCAGCTTGGGGACAGGGCCAAATTCACCCCTCCACTTT.

This clone came up once. V usage is TRBV29-1 and J usage is TRBJ1-1; possible D gene TRBD1, 6 bases. The CDR3 loop spans 14 amino acids. CDR1 and CDR2 from the germline V gene are SQVTM and ANQGSEA. Trimming left V 6 bases short and J 8 bases short, with 22 bases between. The CDR3 nucleotides are TGCAGCGTAATCCAGGGGACGCTGACTAACGAAGCTTTCTTT. This encodes CSVIQGTLTNEAFF.

The chain joins TRBV7-9 to TRBJ2-7, with D uncertain. From germline, CDR1 is SEHNR and CDR2 FQNEAQ (reference sequence). V lost 2 bases to trimming and J lost 6 bases, with 14 bases between them. This CDR3 comprises 14 residues. CDR3 nucleotide sequence: TGTGCCAGCAGCTTATCCCACATATCCCTCGAGCAGTACTTC. Translating gives CASSLSHISLEQYF.

The rearrangement uses TRBV7-9 and TRBJ2-5; 8 bases align to TRBD2. CDR1 is SEHNR and CDR2 is FQNEAQ in the germline V gene (reference sequence). The trim removed 4 bases at V and 3 bases at J, leaving 7 bases unmatched. The CDR3 length is 15 residues. CDR3 residues: CASSSVFSGEETQYF. CDR3 coding DNA: TGTGCCAGCAGCTCGGTGTTTAGCGGGGAAGAGACCCAGTACTTC.

The gene calls are TRBV27 and TRBJ1-2, with 7 nucleotides matching TRBD1. Germline CDR1 and CDR2: MNHEY and SMNVEV (reference sequence). There are 14 residues in the CDR3. The V gene end was trimmed by 6 bases and the J gene end by 4 bases; junction bases not matched to a gene: 8. In nucleotides, the CDR3 is TGTGCCAGCAGCCTCGGGACAGTTGGCTATGGCTACACCTTC. Protein sequence: CASSLGTVGYGYTF.

This clone was counted a few times. This chain links TRBV5-6 with TRBJ2-7; 8 nucleotides line up with TRBD1. The CDR3 is 14 amino acids. Looked up from germline, CDR1 is SGHDT and CDR2 is YYEEEE. The junction had 7 bases not matched to a gene; V was cut back by 5 bases and J by 3 bases. The DNA of the CDR3 is TGTGCCAGCAGTCATTGGGACAGGATCTACGAGCAGTACTTC. Translated: CASSHWDRIYEQYF.

CDR3: CASSFRTGDVAFF. The CDR3 DNA is TGTGCCAGCAGCTTTAGGACCGGTGATGTAGCTTTCTTT. The chain couples TRBV11-3 to TRBJ1-1; D gene unclear. Germline CDR1 reads SGHNT; CDR2 reads YENEEA. CDR3 length: 13 amino acids. V was pared by 3 bases and J by 10 bases, with 15 bases between. The variable domain in full, with the rest retrieved from reference TRBV11-3 and TRBJ1-1, is EAGVVQSPRYKIIEKKQPVAFWCNPISGHNTLYWYLQNLGQGPELLIRYENEEAVDDSQLPKDRFSAERLKGVDSTLKIQPAELGDSAVYLCASSFRTGDVAFFGQGTRLTVV.

The chain joins TRBV18 to TRBJ2-5; TRBD1 is a possible D gene (7 bases). This CDR3 comprises 15 residues. CDR1 and CDR2 (germline): KGHSH, LQKENI. Between the trimmed V and J ends, which lost 3 bases and 0 bases, there was a span of 11 bases. CDR3 in amino acids: CASSPAGGHQETQYF. The DNA for the CDR3 is TGTGCCAGCTCACCGGCAGGGGGGCACCAAGAGACCCAGTACTTC.

The genes are TRBV19 and TRBJ1-6; 9 positions match TRBD1. There are 15 residues in the CDR3. J lost 6 bases, V lost 3 bases, and 3 bases had no gene match. Germline values: CDR1 LNHDA, CDR2 SQIVND (reference sequence). This CDR3 reads CASSMVGQGNSPLHF. The CDR3 coding sequence is TGTGCCAGTAGTATGGTGGGACAGGGTAATTCACCCCTCCACTTT.

This clone was recorded a few times. Other DNA sequences in the sample encode the same CDR3. The rearrangement joins TRBV2 to TRBJ2-7, with TRBD1 matching over 7 bases. Trimming took 4 bases from V and 4 from J; bases not matched to a gene: 4. The CDR3 sequence is 13 residues long. Per germline, CDR1 SNHLY and CDR2 FYNNEI. CDR3 protein: CASSGQGLYEQYF. In DNA, the CDR3 is TGTGCCAGCAGTGGACAGGGCCTATACGAGCAGTACTTC. The full variable domain, rest sourced from reference TRBV2 and TRBJ2-7, is EPEVTQTPSHQVTQMGQEVILRCVPISNHLYFYWYRQILGQKVEFLVSFYNNEISEKSEIFDDQFSVERPDGSNFTLKIRSTKLEDSAMYFCASSGQGLYEQYFGPGTRLTVT.

The V call is TRBV6-1, the J call TRBJ1-5; no clear D. CDR3 length: 15 residues. CDR1 is MNHNS, CDR2 SASEGT, per germline. V was cut by 6 bases and J by 4 bases, with 16 bases left in between. The CDR3 is CASRLNPRKNQPQHF. The CDR3 region has the DNA TGTGCCAGCAGATTAAACCCCCGGAAAAATCAGCCCCAGCATTTT.

The CDR3 coding sequence is TGCGCCAGCAGCAACCGGGACAGGGGTAGTGGCTACACCTTC. Translation gives CASSNRDRGSGYTF. V usage is TRBV4-1 and J usage is TRBJ1-2, with 10 bases fitting TRBD1. Trimming cost V 5 bases and J 7 bases; bases outside gene matches: 7. The germline gives CDR1 MGHRA, CDR2 YSYEKL. The CDR3 contains 14 residues.

The chain uses TRBV5-1 and TRBJ1-6; a possible D gene is TRBD1 (5 bases). Trimming left V 6 bases short and J 8 bases short, with 18 bases between. In germline, CDR1 is SGHRS, CDR2 YFSETQ. CDR3 length equals 15 residues. CDR3 bases: TGCGCCAGCACCACAGCAGGGATGGGGGATTCACCCCTCCACTTT. It specifies CASTTAGMGDSPLHF.

J is TRBJ2-7 and V is TRBV18; no clear D. There are 14 residues in the CDR3. Germline V gene lookup returns CDR1 KGHSH and CDR2 LQKENI. Trimming removed 1 base from V and 3 bases from J, with 10 bases in between. The CDR3 protein is CASSPRTDGYEQYF. CDR3 coding DNA: TGTGCCAGCTCACCACGAACAGACGGCTACGAGCAGTACTTC. Full variable domain (remainder filled in from reference TRBV18 and TRBJ2-7): NAGVMQNPRHLVRRRGQEARLRCSPMKGHSHVYWYRQLPEEGLKFMVYLQKENIIDESGMPKERFSAEFPKEGPSILRIQQVVRGDSAAYFCASSPRTDGYEQYFGPGTRLTVT.

The chain recombines TRBV6-1 with TRBJ2-2, with TRBD2 identical over 7 bases. With 2 bases clipped from V and 0 bases from J, the junction kept 3 bases outside the gene matches. The CDR3 has 16 amino acids. Germline lookup yields CDR1 MNHNS and CDR2 SASEGT. The CDR3 spells CASSEMGGANTGELFF. The CDR3 DNA follows: TGTGCCAGCAGTGAAATGGGGGGGGCGAACACCGGGGAGCTGTTTTTT.

The V and J genes are TRBV5-3 and TRBJ2-3, with D tentatively TRBD1 (7 bases). TRBV5-3 is identified as an open reading frame with a role that is uncertain. V lost 3 bases, J lost 0 bases, and 20 bases lay in between. There are 18 residues in the CDR3. The CDR3 is CARSSAGQFTSSTDTQYF. In DNA form, the CDR3 reads TGTGCCAGAAGCTCGGCGGGACAGTTCACCTCTAGCACAGATACGCAGTATTTT.

On this clone: A junction end diverges from the germline sequence, so it may reflect a read error. The rearrangement uses TRBV29-1 and TRBJ2-2; D may correspond to TRBD1 or TRBD2 (5 bases each). This CDR3 is built from 14 residues. The germline V gene encodes CDR1 SQVTM and CDR2 ANQGSEA. In DNA form, the CDR3 reads TGCAGCGCGGGAACGGGACGCGAACACCGGGGAGCTGTTTTT. Translation: CSAGTGREHRGAVF.

The CDR3 is CASSEANSPLHF. In DNA, the CDR3 is TGCGCCAGCAGTGAAGCTAACTCACCCCTCCACTTT. The rearrangement links TRBV10-2 to TRBJ1-6; D is ambiguous. V shed 3 bases and J shed 10 bases, with 7 bases lying between them. The CDR3 covers 12 residues. Germline V gene data show CDR1 as WSHSY and CDR2 as SAAADI.

CDR3 residues: CASRIPGPPIRQYF. The CDR3 DNA reads as TGTGCCAGCAGAATACCGGGTCCCCCTATCCGGCAGTACTTC. The chain employs TRBV27 and TRBJ2-7, with no clear D. Germline loops: CDR1 MNHEY, CDR2 SMNVEV (reference sequence). V gave up 6 bases and J gave up 9 bases, with 21 bases separating them. CDR3 length: 14 amino acids.

The V and J genes are TRBV11-3 and TRBJ2-7; a possible D gene is TRBD1 (6 bases). The V and J ends lost 3 bases and 2 bases respectively, with 11 bases between them. In germline, CDR1 is SGHNT, CDR2 YENEEA. The CDR3 consists of 14 residues. DNA for the CDR3: TGTGCCAGCAGCTTTCAGGGGCTAACCTACGAGCAGTACTTC. Its translation is CASSFQGLTYEQYF.

This chain joins TRBV15 and TRBJ1-1; 7 bases agree with TRBD1. J gave up 0 bases and V 3 bases, and 4 bases lay outside the gene matches. The V gene's germline CDR1 is LNHNV and CDR2 YYDKDF (reference sequence). This CDR3 is 15 amino acids long. The CDR3 DNA reads TGTGCCACCAGCAGTCTCGGGACAGTGAACACTGAAGCTTTCTTT. This translates into CATSSLGTVNTEAFF.

The rearrangement joins TRBV6-4 to TRBJ2-1; D is possibly TRBD1 or TRBD2 (6 bases each). Trimming removed 3 bases at V and 8 bases at J, with 8 bases between. Germline CDR1 reads MRHNA; CDR2 reads SNTAGT. This CDR3 is built from 12 residues. CDR3 DNA: TGTGCCAGCAGTGATAGGGGGGATGAGCAGTTCTTC. Translation gives CASSDRGDEQFF.

J is TRBJ1-4 and V is TRBV2; D not resolved. Deletions cut 8 bases from V and 2 bases from J, with 12 bases between. Per germline, CDR1 SNHLY and CDR2 FYNNEI. The CDR3 runs to 14 residues. CDR3 sequence: CASVPSFTNEKLFF. As DNA, the CDR3 is TGTGCCAGCGTTCCGTCGTTCACTAATGAAAAACTGTTTTTT.

Regarding this clone: Other nucleotide sequences from this sample produce the same CDR3. The chain employs TRBV7-6 and TRBJ2-3; 11 nucleotides match TRBD2. Germline V gene sequence: CDR1 SGHVS, CDR2 FNYEAQ. The CDR3 runs 17 residues. Trimming cost V 4 bases and J 0 bases; bases outside gene matches: 6. Written as DNA, the CDR3 is TGTGCCAGCAGCTCTCTAGCGGGGGGCACAAGCACAGATACGCAGTATTTT. Protein: CASSSLAGGTSTDTQYF.

The V and J genes are TRBV25-1 and TRBJ1-2; 7 nucleotides align to TRBD1. V shed 5 bases, J shed 2 bases, and the junction held 5 bases outside the gene matches. CDR3 size: 14 residues. Germline CDR1 reads MGHDK; CDR2 reads SYGVNS. The CDR3 DNA reads TGTGCCAGCAGTCCCGACAGGGCGAACTATGGCTACACCTTC. It is translated as CASSPDRANYGYTF.

The rearrangement joins TRBV5-1 to TRBJ2-7; D unclear. V was trimmed by 2 bases and J by 0 bases, leaving 12 bases between them. Germline assignment: CDR1 SGHRS and CDR2 YFSETQ. CDR3 length equals 15 residues. The CDR3 loop is CASSLSAAASYEQYF. The DNA for the CDR3 is TGCGCCAGCAGCTTATCCGCGGCAGCCTCCTACGAGCAGTACTTC.

This rearrangement joins TRBV4-1 to TRBJ2-3; 8 nucleotides agree with TRBD2. Losses at the gene ends were 0 bases for V and 6 bases for J; bases not matched to a gene: 8. CDR1 is MGHRA and CDR2 is YSYEKL in the germline V gene. This CDR3 is 16 amino acids long. The CDR3 protein is CASSQDLRGAGDTQYF. CDR3 sequence (DNA): TGCGCCAGCAGCCAAGATTTGCGGGGGGCTGGGGATACGCAGTATTTT.

The chain combines TRBV2 with TRBJ2-1; D uncertain. The CDR3 has 14 residues. V was pared by 7 bases and J by 8 bases, with 18 bases between. Germline CDR1 is SNHLY and CDR2 is FYNNEI. The CDR3 sequence is CASNIPVESDEQFF. The CDR3 DNA follows: TGTGCCAGCAACATCCCGGTGGAGTCCGATGAGCAGTTCTTC.